These 14 T cell receptor beta chains came from one sample sequenced in a study of technical replicates of blood from several donors. TCRdb's table, derived via immunoSEQ multiplex PCR, lists solely in-frame clones and lacks some. The sample shows tens of thousands of clones, around 94% of them seen only once. The material sequenced was T cells isolated from PBMCs. These receptors were obtained from a human donor in good health.

The chain recombines TRBV4-1 with TRBJ1-5, with D unresolved. Germline values: CDR1 MGHRA, CDR2 YSYEKL. The germline V and J ends were trimmed by 0 bases and 2 bases, with 17 bases remaining between them. The CDR3 totals 18 residues. CDR3 in amino acids: CASSQDSLFGEGNQPQHF. The CDR3 DNA reads TGCGCCAGCAGCCAAGACAGTTTATTCGGGGAAGGCAATCAGCCCCAGCATTTT.

Here the CDR3 DNA reads TGTGCCAGCAGTGAATCCACTCTAGAGTCCGGGGAGCTGTTTTTT. This codes for CASSESTLESGELFF. The chain is built from TRBV6-1 and TRBJ2-2, with D hard to call. The CDR3 consists of 15 residues. Deletions cut 2 bases from V and 6 bases from J, with 13 bases between. The germline V gene has CDR1 MNHNS and CDR2 SASEGT.

This clone showed up just once. The V call is TRBV5-1, the J call TRBJ2-7; 11 nucleotides match TRBD2. This CDR3 has 15 residues. V dropped 4 bases and J dropped 6; count of bases not matched to a gene: 9. Germline values: CDR1 SGHRS, CDR2 YFSETQ. CDR3 protein: CASSEYSGRAVEQYF. The CDR3 region has the DNA TGCGCCAGCAGCGAATATAGCGGGAGGGCCGTCGAGCAGTACTTC.

This rearrangement joins TRBV15 to TRBJ1-4, with TRBD1 identical over 10 bases. The CDR3 covers 15 residues. The ends lost 6 bases at V and 6 bases at J; junction bases unmatched: 7. Germline V lookup: CDR1 LNHNV, CDR2 YYDKDF (reference sequence). CDR3 amino acids: CATRRGGQGDEKLFF. DNA of the CDR3: TGTGCCACCAGGAGGGGAGGACAGGGGGATGAAAAACTGTTTTTT.

The V and J genes are TRBV4-2 and TRBJ2-3; 10 nucleotides match TRBD2. The germline V gene encodes CDR1 LGHNA and CDR2 YNFKEQ. This CDR3 contains 17 residues. V trimming: 2 bases; J trimming: 3 bases; junction bases outside the gene matches: 8. CDR3 region: CASSQPLSGGPTDTQYF. The DNA for the CDR3 is TGTGCCAGCAGCCAACCCCTTAGCGGGGGGCCAACAGATACGCAGTATTTT.

The V call is TRBV2, the J call TRBJ2-5, with 10 bases aligning to TRBD2. Germline V gene data show CDR1 as SNHLY and CDR2 as FYNNEI. With 7 bases clipped from V and 0 bases from J, the junction kept 5 bases outside the gene matches. The length of the CDR3 is 15 residues. The CDR3 bases are TGTGCCAGCACCGTTAGCGGGGGGAACCAAGAGACCCAGTACTTC. Amino acid sequence: CASTVSGGNQETQYF.

V usage is TRBV7-9 and J usage is TRBJ2-1; TRBD2 matches at 8 bases. This CDR3 contains 14 residues. Germline trimming cut 6 bases from V and 8 bases from J; bases unmatched to any gene: 9. The germline CDR1 and CDR2 sequences are SEHNR and FQNEAQ (reference sequence). The CDR3 sequence: CASRSGTSYHEQFF. The CDR3 nucleotides are TGTGCCAGCAGGTCGGGGACTAGTTACCATGAGCAGTTCTTC.

The chain recombines TRBV4-1 with TRBJ1-2; D is unclear. Trimming removed 0 bases at V and 5 bases at J, with 4 bases between. Germline V CDR1 and CDR2: MGHRA, YSYEKL. The CDR3 consists of 12 residues. This CDR3 reads CASSQDTYGYTF. CDR3 in DNA: TGCGCCAGCAGCCAAGATACTTATGGCTACACCTTC.

CDR3 nucleotide sequence: TGTGCCAGCAGTGACATGAGGGAAAAACTGTTTTTT. As protein: CASSDMREKLFF. V is TRBV6-1 and J is TRBJ1-4; D remains unclear. This CDR3 region has 12 residues. In germline, CDR1 is MNHNS, CDR2 SASEGT. Trimming pared 3 bases from V and 8 bases from J, leaving 7 bases between.

V is TRBV18 and J is TRBJ2-7; 9 nucleotides align to TRBD2. J was trimmed by 2 bases and V by 3 bases; bases with no gene match: 5. The CDR3 covers 15 residues. Germline values: CDR1 KGHSH, CDR2 LQKENI. This CDR3 reads CASSPSSGSPYEQYF. CDR3 in DNA: TGTGCCAGCTCACCTAGTAGCGGGAGTCCCTACGAGCAGTACTTC.

This CDR3 reads CASSTTEAPSGANVLTF. Here the CDR3 DNA reads TGTGCCAGCAGCACGACAGAGGCCCCCTCTGGGGCCAACGTCCTGACTTTC. This chain connects TRBV11-2 to TRBJ2-6, with D maybe TRBD1 (5 bases). CDR1 is SGHAT, CDR2 FQNNGV, per germline. The CDR3 spans 17 residues. V dropped 5 bases and J dropped 0 bases, with 14 bases sitting between them.

The CDR3 sequence is CASSLGGGRVPYEQYF. The CDR3 DNA reads TGTGCCAGCAGCTTAGGAGGGGGCAGGGTCCCCTACGAGCAGTACTTC. J is TRBJ2-7 and V is TRBV11-2; 7 positions match TRBD1. Germline V gene data show CDR1 as SGHAT and CDR2 as FQNNGV. The J segment lost 2 bases and the V segment lost 1 base, leaving 8 bases of the junction unmatched. The CDR3 consists of 16 residues.

The V gene is TRBV11-2, the J gene TRBJ2-7, with a weak D call TRBD1 (5 bases). In germline, CDR1 is SGHAT, CDR2 FQNNGV. Deletions cut 5 bases from V and 6 bases from J, with 17 bases between. CDR3 length: 14 amino acids. The CDR3 loop reads CASSLLSTGIEQYF. CDR3 in DNA: TGTGCCAGCAGCCTTTTGAGTACAGGCATCGAGCAGTACTTC.

This chain joins TRBV27 and TRBJ2-3; weak D call: TRBD2 (5 bases). Germline assignment: CDR1 MNHEY and CDR2 SMNVEV (reference sequence). The germline V and J ends were trimmed by 4 bases and 1 base, with 15 bases remaining between them. This CDR3 comprises 16 residues. The CDR3 sequence: CASSSQLRAGTDTQYF. In nucleotides, the CDR3 is TGTGCCAGCAGTTCCCAGCTGAGAGCGGGCACAGATACGCAGTATTTT.